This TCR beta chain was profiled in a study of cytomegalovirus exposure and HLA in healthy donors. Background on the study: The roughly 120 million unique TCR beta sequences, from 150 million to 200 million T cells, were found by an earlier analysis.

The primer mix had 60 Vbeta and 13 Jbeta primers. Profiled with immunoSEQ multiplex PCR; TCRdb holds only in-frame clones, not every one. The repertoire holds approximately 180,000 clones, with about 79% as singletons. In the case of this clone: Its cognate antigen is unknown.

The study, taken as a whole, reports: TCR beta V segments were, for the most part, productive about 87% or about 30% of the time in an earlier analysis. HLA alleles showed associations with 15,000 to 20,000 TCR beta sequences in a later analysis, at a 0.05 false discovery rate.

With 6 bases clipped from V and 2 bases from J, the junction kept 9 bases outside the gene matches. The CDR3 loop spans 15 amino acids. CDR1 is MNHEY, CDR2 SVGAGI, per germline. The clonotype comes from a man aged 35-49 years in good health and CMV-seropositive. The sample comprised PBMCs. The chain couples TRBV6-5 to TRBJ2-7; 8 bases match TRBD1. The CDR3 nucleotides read TGTGCCAGCAGGGAGAACCAGGGGGCGACCTACGAGCAGTACTTC. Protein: CASRENQGATYEQYF.